What follows is one T cell receptor (beta chain) and its context. Its antigen remains unknown. Unmatched junction bases numbered 15, after V lost 5 bases and J lost 4 bases. The length of the CDR3 is 17 residues. Germline lookup yields CDR1 SGHTA and CDR2 FQGNSA. The data stem from a study of cytomegalovirus exposure and HLA in healthy donors. Study-level findings and limits: Several of the most significant clusters appeared linked to common viral pathogens, based on a later analysis.

Amplification used 60 Vbeta primers and 13 Jbeta primers. Using immunoSEQ multiplex PCR, the repertoire was profiled, and TCRdb retains in-frame clones only, with some absent. The sample consists of some 150,000 clones, less than 80% of them appearing once. The sequencing sample was made of PBMCs. This receptor was obtained from a female donor in good health and CMV-seronegative. The chain employs TRBV7-2 and TRBJ2-3; 7 nucleotides match TRBD2. In DNA form, the CDR3 reads TGTGCCAGCAGCCGCATACTAGCGCCAATGTCCGCAGATACGCAGTATTTT. This gives the protein CASSRILAPMSADTQYF.